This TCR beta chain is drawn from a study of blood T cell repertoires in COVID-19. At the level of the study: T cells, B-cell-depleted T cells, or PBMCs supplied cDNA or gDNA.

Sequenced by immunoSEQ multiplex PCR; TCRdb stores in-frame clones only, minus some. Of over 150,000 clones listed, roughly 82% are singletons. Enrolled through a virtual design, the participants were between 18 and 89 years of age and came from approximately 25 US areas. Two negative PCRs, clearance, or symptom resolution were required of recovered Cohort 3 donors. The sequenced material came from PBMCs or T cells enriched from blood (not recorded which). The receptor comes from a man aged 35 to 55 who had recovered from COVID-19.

The CDR3 region is CASSSPSEADYGYTF. CDR3 nucleotides: TGTGCCAGCAGCTCGCCCTCAGAGGCGGACTATGGCTACACCTTC. The chain combines TRBV5-4 with TRBJ1-2, with D unclear. Germline V gene data show CDR1 as SGHNT and CDR2 as YYREEE (reference sequence). V was cut by 3 bases and J by 3 bases, with 15 bases left in between. There are 15 residues in the CDR3. Combining the CDR3 with reference TRBV5-4 and TRBJ1-2 gives the whole variable domain ETGVTQSPTHLIKTRGQQVTLRCSSQSGHNTVSWYQQALGQGPQFIFQYYREEENGRGNFPPRFSGLQFPNYSSELNVNALELDDSALYLCASSSPSEADYGYTFGSGTRLTVV.